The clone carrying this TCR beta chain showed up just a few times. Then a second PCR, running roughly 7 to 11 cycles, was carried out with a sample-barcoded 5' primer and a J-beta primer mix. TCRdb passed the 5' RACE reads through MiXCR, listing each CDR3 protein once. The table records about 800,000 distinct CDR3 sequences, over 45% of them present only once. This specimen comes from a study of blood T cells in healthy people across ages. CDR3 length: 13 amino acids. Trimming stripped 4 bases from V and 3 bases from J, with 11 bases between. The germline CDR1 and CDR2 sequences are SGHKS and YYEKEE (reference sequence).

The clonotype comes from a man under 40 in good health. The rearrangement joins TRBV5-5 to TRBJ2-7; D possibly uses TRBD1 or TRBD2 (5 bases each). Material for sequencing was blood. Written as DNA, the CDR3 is TGTGCCAGCAGCGCCCGGGACGGCTACGAGCAGTACTTC. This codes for CASSARDGYEQYF. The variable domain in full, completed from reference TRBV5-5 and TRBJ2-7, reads DAGVTQSPTHLIKTRGQQVTLRCSPISGHKSVSWYQQVLGQGPQFIFQYYEKEERGRGNFPDRFSARQFPNYSSELNVNALLLGDSALYLCASSARDGYEQYFGPGTRLTVT.